These 22 T cell receptor beta chains were sequenced from one sample in a study of post-analysis software for immune sequencing data. General study points: There were four or five TRBV segments more frequent in patients than controls, and TRBV5-6, TRBV5-1 and TRBV20-1 were among them.

TCR beta cDNA libraries included unique molecular identifiers. Via MiXCR, TCRdb re-called the PCR reads, giving one row per CDR3 protein. The sample has roughly 800,000 distinct CDR3 sequences, more than 45% seen once; the top ten hold 4.9%. These receptors lack a known antigen. The source material was blood. The origin of the receptors is a girl aged 10 to 17 with multiple sclerosis.

This clonotype was found a few times. This chain links TRBV13 with TRBJ2-1; TRBD2 matches at 10 bases. V was pared by 4 bases and J by 0 bases, with 6 bases of the junction left unmatched. Germline loops: CDR1 PRHDT, CDR2 FYEKMQ (reference sequence). This CDR3 contains 17 residues. CDR3 coding DNA: TGTGCCAGCAGCTCTAGCGGGAGCGGTGGCTCCTACAATGAGCAGTTCTTC. Translating it yields CASSSSGSGGSYNEQFF.

This clonotype was detected only a few times. The rearrangement links TRBV7-6 to TRBJ1-2; tentative D call: TRBD1 (5 bases). The V gene's germline CDR1 is SGHVS and CDR2 FNYEAQ. The length of the CDR3 is 13 residues. V lost 5 bases and J lost 6, with 13 bases in between. The CDR3 loop reads CASSRSQTDGYTF. The CDR3 DNA follows: TGTGCCAGCAGCCGCTCGCAGACAGATGGCTACACCTTC.

The chain carries TRBV5-1 and TRBJ2-7, with 9 bases matching TRBD1. V shed 4 bases and J 3 bases; nucleotides not matched to a gene: 8. Germline V CDR1 and CDR2: SGHRS, YFSETQ. CDR3 length equals 15 residues. CDR3 amino acids: CASSPGDRERYEQYF. Here the CDR3 DNA reads TGCGCCAGCAGCCCGGGGGACAGGGAGCGCTACGAGCAGTACTTC. Combining the CDR3 with reference TRBV5-1 and TRBJ2-7 gives the whole variable domain KAGVTQTPRYLIKTRGQQVTLSCSPISGHRSVSWYQQTPGQGLQFLFEYFSETQRNKGNFPGRFSGRQFSNSRSEMNVSTLELGDSALYLCASSPGDRERYEQYFGPGTRLTVT.

This clonotype was detected only a few times. The chain carries TRBV5-6 and TRBJ2-1; 8 nucleotides line up with TRBD2. There are 17 residues in the CDR3. V trimming: 3 bases; J trimming: 0 bases; junction bases outside the gene matches: 8. Per the germline V gene, CDR1 is SGHDT and CDR2 is YYEEEE. CDR3 amino acids: CASSYLKLADSYNEQFF. CDR3 coding DNA: TGTGCCAGCAGCTACCTAAAACTAGCGGACTCCTACAATGAGCAGTTCTTC.

The chain joins TRBV29-1 to TRBJ1-2, with a tentative D call TRBD1 (5 bases). Between the trimmed V and J ends, which lost 7 bases and 4 bases, there was a span of 22 bases. The length of the CDR3 is 15 residues. Per germline, CDR1 SQVTM and CDR2 ANQGSEA. The CDR3 sequence is CSGGWLGPVGYGYTF. CDR3 bases: TGCAGCGGGGGGTGGTTGGGGCCGGTGGGCTATGGCTACACCTTC.

The chain joins TRBV28 to TRBJ2-1, with 8 bases lining up with TRBD2. The CDR3 sequence is 17 residues long. The J segment lost 3 bases and the V segment lost 2 bases, leaving 9 bases of the junction unmatched. The germline V gene encodes CDR1 MDHEN and CDR2 SYDVKM. The CDR3 coding sequence is TGTGCCAGCAGTTTAGGGATCGGGCTAGCGGGCTACAATGAGCAGTTCTTC. Its protein is CASSLGIGLAGYNEQFF.

The gene calls are TRBV20-1 and TRBJ2-1; 12 bases agree with TRBD2. Unmatched junction bases numbered 10, after V lost 0 bases and J lost 4 bases. There are 18 residues in the CDR3. Germline lookup yields CDR1 DFQATT and CDR2 SNEGSKA (reference sequence). The CDR3 DNA reads TGCAGTGCTAGAGAGCCTAGCGGGAGGGCCTCTGCTTACAATGAGCAGTTCTTC. This encodes CSAREPSGRASAYNEQFF.

The chain is built from TRBV9 and TRBJ2-1; TRBD1 matches at 7 bases. The germline V gene encodes CDR1 SGDLS and CDR2 YYNGEE. The V segment lost 3 bases and the J segment 7 bases; nucleotides outside the gene matches: 16. CDR3 length: 17 amino acids. The chain's CDR3 is CASSGMATPGTENEQFF. In DNA form, the CDR3 reads TGTGCCAGCAGCGGAATGGCGACTCCTGGGACAGAGAATGAGCAGTTCTTC.

This clonotype was counted only a few times. The genes are TRBV4-2 and TRBJ2-7, with D possibly TRBD2 on 6 matching bases. The CDR3 contains 15 residues. Germline assignment: CDR1 LGHNA and CDR2 YNFKEQ. Trimming removed 1 base from V and 0 bases from J, with 10 bases in between. CDR3 DNA sequence: TGTGCCAGCAGCCAAGGGCGGGACGGCTCCTACGAGCAGTACTTC. This codes for CASSQGRDGSYEQYF.

CDR3 DNA: TGCGCCAGCAGCCACTACAGGGGCGCCGAAGTCAACTACGAGCAGTACTTC. It translates to CASSHYRGAEVNYEQYF. The chain recombines TRBV5-1 with TRBJ2-7; 7 positions match TRBD1. Trimming cost V 4 bases and J 3 bases; bases outside gene matches: 16. The V gene's germline CDR1 is SGHRS and CDR2 YFSETQ. The CDR3 is 17 amino acids.

The chain links TRBV20-1 to TRBJ2-3; D is perhaps TRBD1 or TRBD2 (7 bases each). Trimming took 1 base from V and 2 from J, leaving 13 bases between them. CDR1 DFQATT and CDR2 SNEGSKA come from the germline V gene (reference sequence). The CDR3 loop spans 15 amino acids. CDR3 coding DNA: TGCAGTGCTAGAGCCCCAGGGGGGGTCACAGATACGCAGTATTTT. This translates into CSARAPGGVTDTQYF.

The table lists this clonotype with a few counts. This sequence joins TRBV28 and TRBJ2-7, with 10 bases fitting TRBD2. The V and J ends lost 4 bases and 1 base, in that order; junction bases with no gene match: 7. Germline CDR1 reads MDHEN; CDR2 reads SYDVKM. CDR3 length: 16 amino acids. CDR3 sequence: CASSSASGRESYEQYF. Here the CDR3 DNA reads TGTGCCAGCAGTTCCGCTAGCGGGAGAGAGTCCTACGAGCAGTACTTC.

The table lists this clonotype with a count of one. The V gene is TRBV12-3 or TRBV12-4, the J gene TRBJ2-1; D perhaps matches TRBD2 (5 bases). V was cut by 8 bases and J by 4 bases, with 12 bases left in between. The CDR3 is 13 residues long. Here the CDR3 DNA reads TGTGCCAGCCAGGAGGACGGGTACAATGAGCAGTTCTTC. This translates into CASQEDGYNEQFF.

The chain links TRBV6-5 to TRBJ2-7; D assignment may be TRBD1 or TRBD2 (6 bases each). The CDR3 length is 12 residues. In germline, CDR1 is MNHEY, CDR2 SVGAGI. V was trimmed by 8 bases and J by 12 bases, leaving 20 bases between them. The CDR3 is CASATKGGRMYF. The CDR3 DNA follows: TGTGCCAGCGCTACAAAGGGGGGCAGGATGTACTTC.

This clonotype has only a few counts. This chain uses TRBV4-2 with TRBJ2-3; D possibly matches TRBD1 or TRBD2 (6 bases each). The V and J ends lost 1 base and 0 bases respectively, with 29 bases between them. CDR1 and CDR2 (germline): LGHNA, YNFKEQ. CDR3 size: 22 residues. The CDR3 loop is CASSQGQANSWTMLSSTDTQYF. The DNA for the CDR3 is TGTGCCAGCAGCCAAGGACAGGCCAACTCTTGGACTATGTTATCTAGCACAGATACGCAGTATTTT.

The V and J genes are TRBV24-1 and TRBJ1-1, with D possibly matching TRBD1 (5 bases). This CDR3 region has 13 residues. Trimming took 9 bases from V and 1 from J, leaving 11 bases between them. In germline, CDR1 is KGHDR, CDR2 SFDVKD. The CDR3 sequence is CATRGLKNTEAFF. For the CDR3, the DNA is TGTGCCACCCGGGGACTCAAGAACACTGAAGCTTTCTTT.

This sequence joins TRBV7-3 and TRBJ2-3; TRBD1 might be the D (6 bases). Germline CDR1 is SGHTA and CDR2 is FQGTGA. The CDR3 is 15 residues long. V was clipped by 5 bases and J by 0 bases, with 12 bases between them. The DNA for the CDR3 is TGTGCCAGCAGCCGGGGACAACTCAGCACAGATACGCAGTATTTT. Protein sequence: CASSRGQLSTDTQYF.

This chain uses TRBV3-1 with TRBJ1-2; 9 bases match TRBD1. Per the germline V gene, CDR1 is LGHDT and CDR2 is YNNKEL (reference sequence). The CDR3 is 14 amino acids. The J segment lost 3 bases and the V segment lost 4 bases, leaving 3 bases of the junction unmatched. For the CDR3, the DNA is TGTGCCAGCAGCCCCGGACAGGGGTACTATGGCTACACCTTC. This encodes CASSPGQGYYGYTF.

The chain is built from TRBV3-1 and TRBJ2-2; TRBD2 agrees at 7 bases. V shed 0 bases, J shed 2 bases, and the junction held 9 bases outside the gene matches. The CDR3 is 18 residues long. CDR1 and CDR2 (germline): LGHDT, YNNKEL (reference sequence). As DNA, the CDR3 is TGTGCCAGCAGCCAAGATTGGGGCCTAGCGGCTAACACCGGGGAGCTGTTTTTT. Protein product: CASSQDWGLAANTGELFF.

The chain is built from TRBV28 and TRBJ2-3; the match to TRBD1 covers 7 bases. V lost 6 bases and J lost 2; bases outside the gene matches: 5. CDR1 is MDHEN and CDR2 is SYDVKM in the germline V gene. The CDR3 sequence is 14 residues long. The CDR3 region has the DNA TGTGCCAGCAGCCAGGGACAGTTCACAGATACGCAGTATTTT. This gives the protein CASSQGQFTDTQYF.

This clonotype turned up a few times. The chain recombines TRBV12-3 or TRBV12-4 with TRBJ2-1; 16 nucleotides align to TRBD2. Trimming cost V 6 bases and J 10 bases; bases outside gene matches: 12. This CDR3 comprises 17 residues. As DNA, the CDR3 is TGTGCCAGCAGAGACACACCGGGACTAGCGGGAGGGGGGGAGCAGTTCTTC. It yields the protein CASRDTPGLAGGGEQFF.

V gene TRBV5-1 combines with J gene TRBJ2-5; D unresolved. The J call may be incorrect, as the DNA end agrees better with TRBJ2-7. The CDR3 covers 16 residues. Germline V lookup: CDR1 SGHRS, CDR2 YFSETQ. CDR3 region: CASSFGRPDFSNEQYF. The DNA for the CDR3 is TGCGCCAGCAGCTTCGGACGGCCCGACTTTTCTAACGAGCAGTACTTC.